This T cell receptor beta chain stems from a study of breast tumors, draining lymph nodes, adjacent tissues. Study results and limitations: Tumor T cell lymph node origin was a supported hypothesis, not proven. Most tumor T cells seemingly derive from lymph node, then expand in tumor. Compared with lymph nodes, tumors were less diverse; compared with nontumor tissue, more. Luminal-like breast cancer showed significantly greater tumor-nontumor repertoire similarity than basal-like breast cancer did.

One entry per CDR3 protein, called by TCRdb with MiXCR from the multiplex PCR reads. The sample holds approximately 300,000 distinct CDR3 sequences, roughly 30% seen once. Axillary draining lymph nodes of breast cancer patients supplied the node samples. CDR1 is SEHNR, CDR2 FQNEAQ, per germline (reference sequence). This CDR3 is built from 15 residues. This clonotype has just a few counts. Its antigen remains unidentified. This clone may be a read error of a much larger clone one base away. Sequencing was done on a sample of axillary lymph node tissue. The TCR comes from a female donor with breast cancer. Some clones in this sample may be carry-over from other donors' samples. This chain uses TRBV7-9 with TRBJ2-1; the match to TRBD2 covers 7 bases. The CDR3 bases are TGTGCCAGCGGCTTCTCCGGGACTAACACGCATGAGCAGTTCTTC. Its translation: CASGFSGTNTHEQFF.